The clone carrying this T cell receptor (beta chain) is a singleton in its sample. Its cognate antigen is unknown. CD8+ and CD4+ T cells circulating in blood were sequenced for TCR beta. Control patients had untreated stable or active relapsing-remitting multiple sclerosis by revised McDonald criteria. These data come from a study of CD8 T cells in Susac syndrome. Study-level findings and limits: An acknowledgment was made by the study that its TCR sequencing and HLA analysis involved relatively few individuals.

With random hexamers, roughly 0.45 to 1 ug RNA was reverse transcribed. The authors amplified TCR beta CDR3 across 54 Vbeta and 13 Jbeta using immunoSEQ multiplex PCR. TCRdb passed the immunoSEQ multiplex PCR reads through MiXCR, listing each CDR3 protein once. In the table there are some 130,000 distinct CDR3 sequences, less than 95% of which are singletons. The CDR3 covers 14 residues. From germline, CDR1 is SNHLY and CDR2 FYNNEI. V was clipped by 7 bases and J by 5 bases, with 15 bases between them. Specimen: CD4+ T cells from PBMCs. The sequence was obtained from a human donor with multiple sclerosis. The V and J genes are TRBV2 and TRBJ2-1; D is uncertain. CDR3 in DNA: TGTGCCAGCATGGTTGAAAGGGTCAACAATGAGCAGTTCTTC. This sequence encodes CASMVERVNNEQFF.